This TCR beta chain was retrieved from a study of cytomegalovirus exposure and HLA in healthy donors (dated by TCRdb to about 2017). Context from the whole study: An earlier analysis of 550 to 700 of the donors reported roughly 300 Gb of sequence data and 117 million unique TCR beta sequences from 150 million to 200 million T cells. An early release that covered more than 550 HLA-typed donors contained around 300 gigabases of sequencing data and 70 million to 100 million unique TCR sequences. Among the roughly 370 genotyped donors, around 79% belonged to the genetic ancestry cluster associated with self-reported Caucasian donors. The study aimed to test whether cataloging public T cell receptors could reveal signatures of past pathogen exposure. The T cell repertoires of around 670 subjects were profiled by immunosequencing and related to cytomegalovirus serostatus. In addition to the first cohort of several hundred subjects, a separate validation cohort of 130 or so different subjects was used. High-throughput TCR immunosequencing, statistical association of individual TCRs with disease status, and machine learning were combined to predict cytomegalovirus infection status. In a later analysis, previously published TCR beta repertoires from 500 to 750 donors were re-analyzed and high-resolution HLA genotyping was added so that TCR occurrence patterns could be studied. In the later analysis, no new phenotypic data were used to find candidate immune exposures; instead, reliance was placed on TCR beta sequences and their occurrence across donors. An earlier analysis of fewer than 750 of the donors used high-throughput TCR beta sequencing to judge whether each TCR beta V gene segment behaved as functional or pseudogenic. Alongside the repertoire data, information on donor age, sex, ethnicity and CMV serostatus was compiled. A later genetic analysis used genome-wide SNP genotypes for about 65% of the 666 donors, treating that subset as a discovery cohort. Every repertoire in the discovery cohort had been generated on one and the same sequencing platform. Both class I and class II loci were covered by HLA typing, at four-digit resolution. The number of donors typed differed by locus, with roughly 620-640 for A, B, C, DRB1 and DQB1, roughly 520 for DQA1, 606 for DPA1, and under 490 for DPB1. Several DR-DQ haplotypes were treated as single units for association and clustering because of strong linkage in the cohort. On average, around 230,000 unique TCR beta nucleotide sequences were sequenced per donor among a few hundred genotyped donors of the cohort, with roughly 20% of those sequences being non-productive. The paper as a whole reports these results and caveats: A later analysis reported that several top co-occurrence clusters appeared linked to parvovirus B19, influenza, CMV and Epstein-Barr virus. In a later analysis, TCR association rates were found to vary across HLA loci, with the most associated TCRs seen for DRB1 alleles and the fewest for HLA-C alleles. In vitro tests confirmed that three of the cytomegalovirus-associated TCR beta chains recognize cytomegalovirus antigens. A later genetic analysis reported fewer N-insertions in productive TCRs among donors in an Asian-associated ancestry cluster than the roughly 700-donor mean. Cytomegalovirus status was reported to be diagnosed by the classifier with high specificity and sensitivity in both the original and validation cohorts. An earlier analysis of some 560 of the donors showed that most TCR beta V segments appeared in productive rearrangements either about 87% or about 30% of the time, which broadly matched IMGT annotations. It was suggested by the authors that the approach could potentially be generalized to other disease states and immunological phenotypes. Sequencing depth was assumed to be roughly uniform across donors in the presence/absence analyses, though that assumption may not hold. Because HLA typing was missing for some donors at each locus, association tests included only the typed subset. A later analysis found that HLA-associated TCR beta chains were more clonally expanded and had lower generation probabilities than equally common non-associated chains. While some public TCRs were present in many individuals, most TCR sequences turned up only very rarely across donors. Correlated functional status among segregating V segments might reflect linkage disequilibrium, but an unknown experimental factor could not be ruled out. Some 15 rarely observed V segments, including chromosome 9 orphons, were excluded from the earlier analysis of several hundred of the donors because counts were too low. Assigning TCR associations to individual alleles was difficult when HLA alleles, especially DR and DQ, strongly co-occurred. Specific HLA alleles were associated with 16,951 TCR beta sequences at a false discovery rate of 0.05 in a later analysis. A later genetic analysis associated a missense DCLRE1C variant with V-gene and J-gene trimming of TCR beta chains, and an independent cohort replicated the association. Some IMGT-functional V segments, including TRBV6-2 and TRBV6-3, could not be distinguished by the 87-base-pair reads and were therefore excluded. The cohort was sequenced for TCR beta chains only, and without alpha or paired-chain data the features that could be detected were limited. Immune exposure information for the cohort was limited to CMV serostatus. A further reported finding was that TCR beta sequences accurately predicted the HLA-A and HLA-B alleles for most subjects in the first cohort. According to a later analysis, most CMV-associated TCR beta chains appeared to be HLA-restricted, and the HLA associations seemed to be driven largely by CMV exposure. The study listed 164 TCR beta chains as associated with cytomegalovirus. A cluster of highly shared sequence variants was judged likely to represent a technical artifact of the sequencing pipeline.

A note on this clone: Its antigen is unknown. One end of the junction does not line up with germline, which may come from a read error. The sample has other DNA sequences that encode this CDR3 too.

Receptors were amplified or captured by the immunoSEQ multiplex PCR assay. A mixture of 60 forward primers for TCR Vbeta segments and 13 reverse primers for TCR Jbeta segments was used in the multiplex PCR. The CDR3 region of rearranged TCR beta genes was amplified from genomic DNA by a multiplex PCR assay. The Illumina HiSeq System was used to sequence the amplified TCR beta libraries as 87-base-pair reads. In the original analysis: A later analysis counted about 80 million unique TCR beta chains across the 666 repertoires, and some 11 million of these chains were shared by at least two donors. Raw reads were error-corrected and collapsed into unique sequences with a nearest-neighbor algorithm that merged closely related sequences to remove PCR and sequencing errors. Alignment of CDR3 sequences to IMGT reference sequences was used to assign V, D and J gene segments. Each retained sequence needed at least a six-nucleotide match to both a V gene segment and a J gene segment. Rearrangements were called productive when the CDR3 lacked stop codons and stayed in frame with V and J; all others were non-productive. CDR3 was defined according to IMGT convention as the region running from the second conserved V-encoded cysteine to the conserved J-encoded phenylalanine. The earlier analysis of some 580 of the donors excluded any sequence lacking an unambiguous match to a single V gene segment. In an earlier analysis of approximately 550 of the donors, V segments were called functional above 56.7% productive rearrangements and were called segregating when the between-donor standard deviation exceeded 5%. A statistical classification framework was developed to diagnose cytomegalovirus status using the catalog of TCR beta chain sequences. In a later analysis, V and J genes were assigned by comparing TCR nucleotide sequences against IMGT/GENE-DB human TR gene sequences. Using the TCRdist pipeline, a later analysis assigned CDR3 sequences along with most-parsimonious VDJ recombination scenarios. A later analysis defined each TCR beta chain by its CDR3 amino acid sequence plus V-gene family, and excluded reads lacking a unique V-gene family. A later analysis removed 550 to 700 highly shared, low-generation-probability nucleotide sequences to deal with suspected cross-contamination and a sequencing artifact. In a later analysis, a clonal expansion index was calculated for each public chain from normalized within-repertoire ranks of inferred template counts. In a later analysis, generation probabilities were computed with a VDJ recombination model fitted to out-of-frame rearrangements, and the resulting probabilities were checked against IGoR. In a later analysis, TCR-TCR, TCR-HLA and TCR-CMV co-occurrence was scored with hypergeometric tests, and a repertoire-size bias correction was applied to TCR pairs. A later analysis estimated false discovery rates by permuting HLA or CMV assignments 20 times. In a later analysis, co-occurring TCRs were grouped using DBSCAN, with TCRdist sequence similarity added in when clustering inside HLA-allele-positive subsets. Repertoires with fewer than 30,000 or more than 120,000 public chains were left out of co-occurrence clustering, as were four to six repertoires with anomalous nucleotide sharing. Not all clones reach the TCRdb copy of this immuneACCESS table, which keeps in-frame sequences only. Checked studies attribute under half of the gap to unresolved V genes and leave the rest unexplained. D and trimming were read from the DNA, whereas the V and J calls and clone size are those reported in that table. The sample contains approximately 40,000 clones, roughly 76% of them found a single time. Of the sample, about 9.3% is held by the ten largest clones.

In total, approximately 610 healthy bone marrow donors made up the cohort. At the time of sampling, every cohort member was nominally healthy, though immune exposures that went unrecorded were likely present. The donor tested CMV seronegative, placing the donor among the 352 seronegative members of the cohort. Every donor gave a peripheral blood sample, and the peripheral blood mononuclear cells from that sample were used for TCR beta sequencing. Genomic DNA extraction from the blood cell samples was performed with the Qiagen DNeasy Blood Extraction Kit. The germline V gene (reference sequence) provides CDR1 SGHNT and CDR2 YYREEE. The CDR3 sequence holds 14 residues, the cysteine and phenylalanine included. Only the CDR3 portion is preserved as DNA: 42 bases, with reading frame beginning at the first base.

This TCR came from a woman in her 40s in good health and CMV-seronegative. Sequenced material: PBMCs. The chain was built from TRBV5-4 and TRBJ1-6, with the D gene uncertain. The CDR3 sequence is CASSLGLDNSPLHF. The DNA is as follows: TGTGCCAGCAGCTTGGGACTTGATAATTCACCCCTCCATTTT.